This TCR beta chain was recovered during a study of T cells after yellow fever vaccination. On the study more broadly: Those fractions that held only low numbers of cells were prepared using the SMART-Seq v4 Ultra Low Input RNA kit.

The germline gives CDR1 MNHEY, CDR2 SVGEGT. V gave up 10 bases and J gave up 0 bases, with 18 bases separating them. The CDR3 spans 15 residues. Comments on this clonotype: Its target is not known.

Study observations and caveats: The CD4 compartment and the CD8 compartment contained a small share of clonotypes in common. Clones that expanded after primary vaccination mostly reappeared after the booster (over 95% CD4, approximately 85% CD8).

Making TCR cDNA involved 5'RACE template switching, which added UMIs and a universal primer site. TCRdb re-derived calls from the 5' RACE reads in MiXCR, one entry per CDR3 protein. The data show about 500,000 distinct CDR3 sequences, with about 17% seen just once and 15% to 20% held by the top ten. The chain couples TRBV6-2 or TRBV6-3 to TRBJ1-1; no clear D gene. The material sequenced was PBMCs, taken 4 to 6 days after the first yellow fever vaccination. This TCR came from a young man who received the YFV17D yellow fever vaccine. CDR3 sequence: CATSLEGPLNTEAFF. The CDR3, as DNA: TGTGCCACCTCCCTAGAAGGGCCTTTGAACACTGAAGCTTTCTTT.